This is a list of T cell receptor beta chains from one sample in a study of blood T cell repertoires in COVID-19. The table came from immunoSEQ multiplex PCR; TCRdb's copy has only in-frame clones and leaves some out. The sample shows under 130,000 clones, under 80% of them seen only once. The sequenced material came from peripheral blood. These receptor sequences come from a man between 65 and 85 years old with active or convalescent COVID-19. Both conserved end residues are part of each CDR3. The D gene is left open where the match is weak. The listing skips clone size in some rows; elsewhere it reads once, few, many or a size class.

V: TRBV4-2; D: .; size: .; J: TRBJ1-5; DNA: TGTGCCAGCAGCCAAGATATGGAGGGACAGCCCCAGCATTTT; CDR3: CASSQDMEGQPQHF
V: TRBV6-4; D: TRBD1; size: .; J: TRBJ2-4; DNA: TGTGCCAGCATTTTTATGGAGGACAGGACTCCTCTAGCCAAAAACATTCAGTACTTC; CDR3: CASIFMEDRTPLAKNIQYF
V: TRBV2; D: TRBD1; size: .; J: TRBJ2-7; DNA: TGTGCCAGCAGAGTCCTCCGGGACAGCTACGAGCAGTACTTC; CDR3: CASRVLRDSYEQYF
V: TRBV11-2; D: .; size: few; J: TRBJ1-2; DNA: TGTGCCAGCAGCCCCTTGGGTGTCGGGAATGGCTACACCTTC; CDR3: CASSPLGVGNGYTF
V: TRBV19; D: TRBD2; size: .; J: TRBJ2-7; DNA: TGTGCCAGTACGCTAGCGGGAGACCCACGAGGACGGGACGAGCAGTACTTC; CDR3: CASTLAGDPRGRDEQYF
V: TRBV9; D: .; size: .; J: TRBJ2-3; DNA: TGTGCCAGCAGCCCCACGGATGGGGGCTCGGATACGCAGTATTTT; CDR3: CASSPTDGGSDTQYF
V: TRBV4-1; D: TRBD1; size: once; J: TRBJ2-2; DNA: TGCGCCAGCAGCCGCGACAGGGGTGACGGGGAGCTGTTTTTT; CDR3: CASSRDRGDGELFF
V: TRBV5-1; D: TRBD1; size: .; J: TRBJ2-5; DNA: TGCGCCAGCAGCTTGAACCCACAGGGGGACGAAGAGACCCAGTACTTC; CDR3: CASSLNPQGDEETQYF
V: TRBV4-1; D: TRBD2; size: .; J: TRBJ2-1; DNA: TGCGCCAGCAGCAGAGCGGGAGTTGACAATGAGCAGTTCTTC; CDR3: CASSRAGVDNEQFF
V: TRBV6-1; D: .; size: few; J: TRBJ1-5; DNA: TGTGCCAGCAGTGAGTTACAGGAGGGAAATCAGCCCCAGCATTTT; CDR3: CASSELQEGNQPQHF
V: TRBV30; D: .; size: .; J: TRBJ2-7; DNA: TGTGCCTGGAGTGTATTCGCGCACGAGCAGTACTTC; CDR3: CAWSVFAHEQYF
V: TRBV7-2; D: TRBD2; size: .; J: TRBJ2-2; DNA: TGTGCCAGCAGCTCAACTAGCGGGGGGCTCACCGGGGAGCTGTTTTTT; CDR3: CASSSTSGGLTGELFF
V: TRBV5-5; D: .; size: .; J: TRBJ2-7; DNA: TGTGCCAGCAGCCCCTCCTTGGGGCAGGCCTCCTACGAGCAGTACTTC; CDR3: CASSPSLGQASYEQYF
V: TRBV5-1; D: TRBD1; size: .; J: TRBJ2-5; DNA: TGCGCCAGTCGACCTCCGACAGGGGCGTTACAAGAGACCCAGTACTTC; CDR3: CASRPPTGALQETQYF
V: TRBV30; D: .; size: .; J: TRBJ1-2; DNA: TGTGCCTGGCTCACAGCCAACTATGGCTACACCTTC; CDR3: CAWLTANYGYTF
V: TRBV5-1; D: TRBD2; size: .; J: TRBJ2-1; DNA: TGCGCCAGCAGCCCCGGGACTAGCGGGGTACAGTTCTTC; CDR3: CASSPGTSGVQFF
V: TRBV6-2/TRBV6-3; D: TRBD1; size: .; J: TRBJ1-2; DNA: TGTGCCAGCAGTTACCGGACCCGACAGGGAGGTCGAGGAGGCTACACCTTC; CDR3: CASSYRTRQGGRGGYTF
V: TRBV3-1/TRBV3-2; D: .; size: .; J: TRBJ2-7; DNA: TGTGCCAGCAGCCGAAGGGGCACAGAAAACTACGAGCAGTACTTC; CDR3: CASSRRGTENYEQYF
V: TRBV28; D: .; size: once; J: TRBJ2-7; DNA: TGTGCCAGCTTACGTCCGGGACGGGGGACGGACGAGCAGTACTTC; CDR3: CASLRPGRGTDEQYF
V: TRBV5-1; D: TRBD1; size: .; J: TRBJ2-5; DNA: TGCGCCAGCAGCCCGGGGACAGGGTTAGAGACCCAGTACTTC; CDR3: CASSPGTGLETQYF
V: TRBV10-3; D: .; size: once; J: TRBJ2-6; DNA: TGTGCCATCAGTGAGTCGAAGACAACTTCTGGGGCCAACGTCCTGACTTTC; CDR3: CAISESKTTSGANVLTF
V: TRBV29-1; D: .; size: .; J: TRBJ2-3; DNA: TGCAGCGTTGAACTCTTTCAGTTGGGCGGGACGCAGTATTTT; CDR3: CSVELFQLGGTQYF
V: TRBV7-3; D: TRBD2; size: .; J: TRBJ2-1; DNA: TGTGCCAGCAGCTCCGGGACTAGCGGGAATATCTACAATGAGCAGTTCTTC; CDR3: CASSSGTSGNIYNEQFF
V: TRBV10-3; D: .; size: .; J: TRBJ2-7; DNA: TGTGCCATCAGTGAGTCGGGTTCTTCAGACAGATACGAGCAGTACTTC; CDR3: CAISESGSSDRYEQYF
V: TRBV11-2; D: .; size: once; J: TRBJ2-1; DNA: TGTGCCAGCAGCTTCCCCGGACTGGTGAGCTCCTACAATGAGCAGTTCTTC; CDR3: CASSFPGLVSSYNEQFF
V: TRBV11-2; D: .; size: .; J: TRBJ2-5; DNA: TGTGCCAGCAGCTTGGGCTCGGGAGTAGGAGAGGGAGAGACCCAGTACTTC; CDR3: CASSLGSGVGEGETQYF
V: TRBV2; D: TRBD1; size: .; J: TRBJ1-4; DNA: TGTGCCAGCAGCGGTACAGGGGGGACTAATGAAAAACTGTTTTTT; CDR3: CASSGTGGTNEKLFF
V: TRBV6-6; D: TRBD1; size: .; J: TRBJ2-7; DNA: TGTGCCAGCAGTCTAAGGCGGCAGGGGGCCTCCCATTACGAGCAGTACTTC; CDR3: CASSLRRQGASHYEQYF
V: TRBV2; D: .; size: .; J: TRBJ2-2; DNA: TGTGCCAGCAGTTTCAGGTTAAACACCGGGGAGCTGTTTTTT; CDR3: CASSFRLNTGELFF
V: TRBV7-3; D: .; size: .; J: TRBJ2-1; DNA: TGTGCCAGCAGCTTAAATCCACGGGATGAGCAGTTCTTC; CDR3: CASSLNPRDEQFF
V: TRBV30; D: TRBD2; size: .; J: TRBJ2-1; DNA: TGTGCCTGGAGTGTACTAGCGGCCAGCTCCTACAATGAGCAGTTCTTC; CDR3: CAWSVLAASSYNEQFF
V: TRBV19; D: .; size: few; J: TRBJ1-4; DNA: TGTGCCTGTCAGGGGCGCGGAAATGAAAAACTGTTTTTT; CDR3: CACQGRGNEKLFF
V: TRBV6-5; D: TRBD1; size: .; J: TRBJ1-1; DNA: TGTGCCAGCAGATATTCGGGACAGATGAACACTGAAGCTTTCTTT; CDR3: CASRYSGQMNTEAFF
V: TRBV5-4; D: .; size: .; J: TRBJ2-3; DNA: TGTGCCAGCAGCTTGAGTTGGAGGAGTGTAGATACGCAGTATTTT; CDR3: CASSLSWRSVDTQYF
V: TRBV28; D: .; size: .; J: TRBJ2-1; DNA: TGTGCCAGCAGTTTAATTAACGGGAAATCAAATGAGCAGTTCTTC; CDR3: CASSLINGKSNEQFF
V: TRBV24-1; D: .; size: .; J: TRBJ2-3; DNA: TGTGCCACCAGCGGACAGGGAGGGACAGATACGCAGTATTTT; CDR3: CATSGQGGTDTQYF
V: TRBV5-4; D: .; size: .; J: TRBJ2-2; DNA: TGTGCCAGCAGCCCCCCCCTTAACACCGGGGAGCTGTTTTTT; CDR3: CASSPPLNTGELFF
V: TRBV7-9; D: .; size: .; J: TRBJ2-6; DNA: TGTGCCAGCAGCTTAGGATTCGGACAGTACCTCTCTGGGGCCAACGTCCTGACTTTC; CDR3: CASSLGFGQYLSGANVLTF
V: TRBV6-1; D: .; size: .; J: TRBJ2-7; DNA: TGTGCCAGCAGTGAAGCAAGCAACTCCTACGAGCAGTACTTC; CDR3: CASSEASNSYEQYF
V: TRBV7-2; D: .; size: .; J: TRBJ2-1; DNA: TGTGCCAGCAGCTTAGGGCGGGGCCAGTTCTTC; CDR3: CASSLGRGQFF
V: TRBV6-6; D: .; size: .; J: TRBJ1-1; DNA: TGTGCCAGCAGGCAAAGACAGAACACTGAAGCTTTCTTT; CDR3: CASRQRQNTEAFF
V: TRBV4-2; D: .; size: many; J: TRBJ1-2; DNA: TGTGCCAGCAGCCAAGATTACCAGGGTTATGGCTACACCTTC; CDR3: CASSQDYQGYGYTF
V: TRBV3-1/TRBV3-2; D: TRBD1; size: .; J: TRBJ1-6; DNA: TGTGCCAGCAGCCGAGGGGACAGGGCGTTTTATTCACCCCTCCACTTT; CDR3: CASSRGDRAFYSPLHF
V: TRBV3-1/TRBV3-2; D: .; size: .; J: TRBJ2-1; DNA: TGTGCCAGCAGCCAAGCCCCTAAGGGACTGAACAATGAGCAGTTCTTC; CDR3: CASSQAPKGLNNEQFF
V: TRBV5-5; D: TRBD2; size: .; J: TRBJ2-3; DNA: TGTGCCAGCAGCTTGTCTGACAGCGGGGGCCTCACAGATACGCAGTATTTT; CDR3: CASSLSDSGGLTDTQYF
V: TRBV5-4; D: TRBD1; size: .; J: TRBJ1-6; DNA: TGTGCCAGCAGCTTGGGGGACAGCCAATATTCACCCCTCCACTTT; CDR3: CASSLGDSQYSPLHF
V: TRBV5-1; D: TRBD1; size: .; J: TRBJ1-1; DNA: TGCGCCAGCAGCTTGGGACAGGGAGGCACTGAAGCTTTCTTT; CDR3: CASSLGQGGTEAFF
V: TRBV19; D: TRBD2; size: once; J: TRBJ2-1; DNA: TGTGCCAGTAGTAAGGTAGTAGCGGGAGGCTACAATGAGCAGTTCTTC; CDR3: CASSKVVAGGYNEQFF
V: TRBV2; D: .; size: .; J: TRBJ1-3; DNA: TGTGCCAGCAGTTCGTTTGACATGAACTCTGGAAACACCATATATTTT; CDR3: CASSSFDMNSGNTIYF
V: TRBV9; D: TRBD1; size: .; J: TRBJ1-6; DNA: TGTGCCAGCAGCACAGGGGACGGCTATAATTCACCCCTCCACTTT; CDR3: CASSTGDGYNSPLHF
V: TRBV6-5; D: .; size: few; J: TRBJ2-6; DNA: TGTGCCAGCAGTGACTCAGGGGTCGGGGCCAACGTCCTGACTTTC; CDR3: CASSDSGVGANVLTF
V: TRBV2; D: TRBD1; size: .; J: TRBJ1-1; DNA: TGTGCCAGCAGCCGGACAGGCACGAACACTGAAGCTTTCTTT; CDR3: CASSRTGTNTEAFF
V: TRBV10-3; D: TRBD1; size: .; J: TRBJ1-5; DNA: TGTGCCATCAGTGAGCGGGACAGGGGGAATCAGCCCCAGCATTTT; CDR3: CAISERDRGNQPQHF
V: TRBV28; D: TRBD1; size: .; J: TRBJ1-2; DNA: TGTGCCAGCAGTTCGGGACAGGGTAGAGGAGGCTACACCTTC; CDR3: CASSSGQGRGGYTF